Listed here are 4 T cell receptor beta chains from one sample, sequenced in a study of blood T cell repertoires in COVID-19. The protocol was immunoSEQ multiplex PCR, while the TCRdb copy is restricted to in-frame clones and leaves out a portion. In the table there are about 230,000 clones, 83% of which are singletons. The specimen was peripheral blood. Source of these receptors: a woman in her 70s with active or convalescent COVID-19.

The rearrangement uses TRBV19 and TRBJ2-7; 7 positions agree with TRBD1. The germline CDR1 and CDR2 sequences are LNHDA and SQIVND (reference sequence). Trimming removed 4 bases from V and 5 bases from J; junction bases left unmatched: 2. The CDR3 is made up of 12 amino acids. The CDR3 region is CASSKQGNEQYF. The CDR3, as DNA: TGTGCCAGTAGTAAACAGGGGAACGAGCAGTACTTC.

The J gene is TRBJ2-3, the V gene TRBV11-2, with no clear D. Between the trimmed V and J ends, which lost 4 bases and 0 bases, there was a span of 5 bases. CDR3 length: 13 residues. The germline V gene has CDR1 SGHAT and CDR2 FQNNGV. The CDR3 loop is CASSSLSTDTQYF. The CDR3 DNA reads as TGTGCCAGCAGCTCCCTCAGCACAGATACGCAGTATTTT.

This chain uses TRBV7-8 with TRBJ2-1; D is ambiguous. This CDR3 region has 13 residues. From germline, CDR1 is SGHVS and CDR2 FQNEAQ. V lost 1 base, J lost 3 bases, and 4 bases lay in between. CDR3 DNA sequence: TGTGCCAGCAGCTTAGGTTACTACAATGAGCAGTTCTTC. As protein: CASSLGYYNEQFF.

V gene TRBV6-5 combines with J gene TRBJ1-6; possible D gene TRBD1, 6 bases. V lost 6 bases and J 6 bases, leaving 15 bases between the germline ends. The germline V gene has CDR1 MNHEY and CDR2 SVGAGI. This CDR3 is built from 15 residues. Here the CDR3 reads CASRRSGQINSPLHF. For the CDR3, the DNA is TGTGCCAGCAGGAGGTCGGGACAAATTAATTCACCCCTCCACTTT.